A selection of T cell receptor beta chains follows, all from one sample in a study of Graves' ophthalmopathy and Graves' hyperthyroidism. TCRdb re-derived calls from the multiplex PCR reads in MiXCR, one entry per CDR3 protein. The table records some 750,000 distinct CDR3 sequences, roughly 40% of them present only once. Sequencing input: peripheral blood. These receptors all stem from an adult man with Graves' ophthalmopathy. The CDR3 runs from the conserved cysteine through the conserved F or W. The D gene is left open where the match is weak. Clone size is stated in some rows and not others, as once, few, many or a class when expanded.

v_call	d_call	j_call	clone_size	cdr3_aa	cdr3_nt
TRBV20-1	NA	TRBJ1-1	few	CSARGAGRGTEAFF	TGCAGTGCTAGGGGGGCCGGTCGCGGCACTGAAGCTTTCTTT
TRBV10-1	NA	TRBJ1-4	NA	CASSETLGDEKLFF	TGCGCCAGCAGTGAGACGTTGGGGGATGAAAAACTGTTTTTT
TRBV10-3	NA	TRBJ1-1	NA	CAISEWGMALIEAFF	TGTGCCATCAGTGAGTGGGGGATGGCACTGATTGAAGCTTTCTTT
TRBV9	TRBD1	TRBJ1-2	NA	CASSVETGTGGSSTYGYTF	TGTGCCAGCAGCGTAGAAACCGGGACAGGGGGTTCTTCCACCTATGGCTACACCTTC
TRBV20-1	NA	TRBJ1-6	many	CSAREGRDNSPLHF	TGCAGTGCTAGAGAAGGACGGGATAATTCACCCCTCCACTTC
TRBV7-9	TRBD1	TRBJ1-5	few	CASSQDDRGGQPQHF	TGTGCCAGCAGCCAAGATGACAGGGGAGGTCAGCCCCAGCATTTT
TRBV24-1	TRBD2	TRBJ2-5	NA	CASSATSGSKETQYF	TGTGCCAGCTCGGCCACTAGCGGGAGTAAAGAGACCCAGTACTTC
TRBV7-9	NA	TRBJ2-7	few	CASSDAAGIAWWEQYF	TGTGCCAGCAGCGATGCTGCCGGGATAGCTTGGTGGGAGCAGTACTTC
TRBV24-1	NA	TRBJ1-5	NA	CASSPGWGGSPLQHF	TGTGCCAGCAGTCCCGGTTGGGGAGGTTCCCCCCTACAGCATTTT
TRBV7-2	TRBD2	TRBJ2-7	few	CASSSRSGGSSYEQYF	TGTGCCAGCAGTTCCCGTAGCGGGGGAAGCTCCTACGAGCAGTACTTC
TRBV5-4	NA	TRBJ2-3	NA	CASSLDSASTDTQYF	TGTGCCAGCAGCTTGGATAGCGCCAGCACAGATACGCAGTATTTT
TRBV5-4	NA	TRBJ1-4	NA	CASSQVRGRGEKLFF	TGTGCCAGCAGCCAAGTAAGAGGGAGAGGAGAAAAACTGTTTTTT
TRBV7-9	TRBD2	TRBJ2-5	NA	CASSKHSEAGNTETQYF	TGTGCCAGCAGCAAACACAGTGAAGCGGGGAACACGGAGACCCAGTACTTC
TRBV25-1	TRBD1	TRBJ2-7	many	CASSDIRGTGTREQYF	TGTGCCAGCAGTGATATCCGAGGGACAGGGACTCGGGAGCAGTACTTC
TRBV12-3/TRBV12-4	NA	TRBJ2-6	NA	CASSLEEEGTGANVLTF	TGTGCCAGCAGTTTAGAGGAGGAGGGAACCGGGGCCAACGTCCTGACTTTC
TRBV7-9	NA	TRBJ2-1	once	CASSLASNEQFF	TGTGCCAGCAGCTTAGCCAGCAATGAGCAGTTCTTC
TRBV7-9	NA	TRBJ2-2	NA	CASSWDIGTGELFF	TGTGCCAGCAGCTGGGACATAGGGACCGGGGAGCTGTTTTTT
TRBV29-1	NA	TRBJ2-7	many	CSVEEVGVQYF	TGCAGCGTTGAAGAGGTCGGGGTGCAGTACTTC
TRBV7-9	TRBD2	TRBJ2-5	NA	CASSSSQAGGQETQYF	TGTGCCAGCAGCTCGAGTCAAGCGGGGGGGCAGGAGACCCAGTACTTC
TRBV15	NA	TRBJ2-5	many	CATSRDRDSPETQYF	TGTGCCACCAGCAGAGATAGAGACTCACCAGAGACCCAGTACTTC
TRBV7-9	TRBD2	TRBJ2-5	few	CASSLTGLAGVMAGETQYF	TGTGCCAGCAGCTTAACAGGGCTAGCGGGAGTGATGGCAGGCGAGACCCAGTACTTC
TRBV25-1	NA	TRBJ1-2	NA	CAWSERGPYGYTF	TGTGCCTGGAGTGAACGAGGGCCCTATGGCTACACCTTC
TRBV10-3	NA	TRBJ2-5	many	CAISVDPDRQETQYF	TGTGCCATCAGTGTAGATCCAGACAGGCAAGAGACCCAGTACTTC
TRBV9	NA	TRBJ1-6	NA	CASSSREWGGLNSPLHF	TGTGCCAGCAGCTCCCGGGAGTGGGGGGGTTTGAATTCACCCCTCCACTTT
TRBV9	TRBD1	TRBJ2-7	many	CASSVRDSDYEQYF	TGTGCCAGCAGCGTAAGGGACAGCGACTACGAGCAGTACTTC
TRBV29-1	NA	TRBJ2-7	many	CSVVAGSYEQYF	TGCAGCGTTGTGGCAGGGTCCTACGAGCAGTACTTC
TRBV29-1	NA	TRBJ1-1	NA	CSVRETEAFF	TGCAGCGTGAGGGAGACTGAAGCTTTCTTT
TRBV5-1	TRBD1	TRBJ2-7	few	CASSLFPGQGKSYEQYF	TGCGCCAGCAGCTTGTTCCCGGGACAGGGTAAATCCTACGAGCAGTACTTC
TRBV19	TRBD1	TRBJ2-7	few	CASSQTGTGGDEQYF	TGTGCCAGTAGTCAAACCGGGACAGGCGGGGACGAGCAGTACTTC
TRBV11-3	NA	TRBJ2-7	NA	CASSRDRASSSYEQYF	TGTGCCAGCAGCCGTGACCGGGCCTCATCGTCCTACGAGCAGTACTTC
TRBV4-2	NA	TRBJ1-5	few	CASSQESASQPQHF	TGTGCCAGCAGCCAAGAATCGGCAAGTCAGCCCCAGCATTTT
TRBV7-9	TRBD2	TRBJ2-7	many	CASSLVAGTSGRFYEQYF	TGTGCCAGCAGCTTGGTCGCAGGGACTAGCGGGAGGTTCTACGAGCAGTACTTC
TRBV25-1	NA	TRBJ2-7	many	CASSGPAGYFSSEQYF	TGTGCCAGCAGTGGTCCTGCGGGCTACTTTTCTTCCGAGCAGTACTTC
TRBV29-1	NA	TRBJ1-2	NA	CSPGRQGGYTF	TGCAGCCCGGGGAGGCAGGGCGGCTACACCTTC
TRBV15	NA	TRBJ1-4	NA	CATSRATRANEKLFF	TGTGCCACCAGCAGAGCCACCAGGGCGAATGAAAAACTGTTTTTT
TRBV7-9	TRBD1	TRBJ2-7	once	CASTLVTGHQSSYEQYF	TGTGCCAGCACCCTAGTGACAGGGCACCAATCCTCCTACGAGCAGTACTTC
TRBV19	TRBD1	TRBJ2-7	few	CASSPGQGSHEQYF	TGTGCCAGTAGCCCGGGACAGGGTAGCCACGAGCAGTACTTC
TRBV7-9	NA	TRBJ1-6	many	CASSRGSSYNSPLHF	TGTGCCAGCAGCCGCGGAAGCTCCTATAATTCACCCCTCCACTTT
TRBV5-1	NA	TRBJ2-7	NA	CASSLRRVAETYEQYF	TGCGCCAGCAGCTTGAGGAGGGTAGCGGAGACCTACGAGCAGTACTTC
TRBV7-9	NA	TRBJ1-4	NA	CASTERGGNEKLFF	TGTGCCAGCACCGAGCGCGGGGGCAATGAAAAACTGTTTTTT
TRBV25-1	NA	TRBJ2-5	NA	CASRNQWGGEETQYF	TGTGCCAGCAGGAACCAATGGGGGGGCGAAGAGACACAGTACTTC
TRBV20-1	TRBD2	TRBJ2-5	NA	CSASPTSYQETQYF	TGCAGTGCTAGTCCGACTAGCTACCAAGAGACCCAGTACTTC
TRBV24-1	TRBD1	TRBJ2-5	many	CATRQTGGETQYF	TGTGCCACCAGACAGACAGGGGGAGAGACCCAGTACTTC
TRBV20-1	TRBD1	TRBJ2-7	NA	CSARPPDRVPYEQYF	TGCAGTGCTCGCCCGCCCGACAGGGTACCCTACGAGCAGTACTTC
TRBV20-1	NA	TRBJ1-2	many	CSAGTSNYGYTF	TGCAGTGCAGGGACTTCTAACTATGGCTACACCTTC
TRBV25-1	TRBD1	TRBJ1-1	many	CASSASQGVGTEAFF	TGTGCCAGCAGTGCATCACAGGGGGTCGGCACTGAAGCTTTCTTT
TRBV2	NA	TRBJ1-5	many	CASSEDIQPQHF	TGTGCCAGCAGTGAGGATATTCAGCCCCAGCATTTT
TRBV2	TRBD1	TRBJ2-5	few	CASREHDRVVEETQYF	TGTGCCAGCAGGGAACACGACAGGGTGGTGGAAGAGACCCAGTACTTC
TRBV4-3	NA	TRBJ1-2	NA	CASSQDYYYGYTF	TGCGCCAGCAGCCAAGACTATTACTATGGCTACACCTTC
TRBV25-1	NA	TRBJ1-1	NA	CASSFGERGTEAFF	TGTGCCAGCAGCTTCGGGGAGAGGGGGACTGAAGCTTTCTTT
TRBV5-1	NA	TRBJ2-7	few	CASSLGTAEQYF	TGCGCCAGCAGCTTGGGGACGGCCGAGCAGTACTTC